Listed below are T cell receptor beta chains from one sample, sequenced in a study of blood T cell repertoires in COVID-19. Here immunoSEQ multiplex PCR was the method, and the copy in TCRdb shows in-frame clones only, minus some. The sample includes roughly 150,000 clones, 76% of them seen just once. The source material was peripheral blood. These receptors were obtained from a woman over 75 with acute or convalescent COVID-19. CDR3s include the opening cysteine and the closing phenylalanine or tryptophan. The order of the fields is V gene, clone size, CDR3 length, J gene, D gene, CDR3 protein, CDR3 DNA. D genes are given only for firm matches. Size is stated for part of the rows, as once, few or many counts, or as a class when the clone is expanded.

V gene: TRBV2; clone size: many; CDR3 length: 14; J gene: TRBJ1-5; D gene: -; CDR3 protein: CASSESQSYQPQHF; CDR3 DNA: TGTGCCAGCAGTGAATCACAGAGCTATCAGCCCCAGCATTTT
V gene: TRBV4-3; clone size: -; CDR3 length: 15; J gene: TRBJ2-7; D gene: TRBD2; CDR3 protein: CASSQDMWTRYEQYF; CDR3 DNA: TGCGCCAGCAGCCAAGATATGTGGACTAGATACGAGCAGTACTTC
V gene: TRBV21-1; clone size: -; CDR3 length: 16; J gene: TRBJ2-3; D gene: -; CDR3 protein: CASSKVAGSGTDTQYF; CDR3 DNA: TGTGCCAGCAGCAAAGTAGCGGGGTCGGGCACAGATACGCAGTATTTT
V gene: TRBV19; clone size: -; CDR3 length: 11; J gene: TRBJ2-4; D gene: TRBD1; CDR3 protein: CATRDRNIQYF; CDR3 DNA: TGTGCCACCCGGGACAGAAACATTCAGTACTTC
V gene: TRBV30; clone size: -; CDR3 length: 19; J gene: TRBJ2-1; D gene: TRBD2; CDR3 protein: CAWRSIYPRTSGSYNEQFF; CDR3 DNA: TGTGCCTGGCGATCTATCTACCCCCGGACTAGCGGGAGTTACAATGAGCAGTTCTTC
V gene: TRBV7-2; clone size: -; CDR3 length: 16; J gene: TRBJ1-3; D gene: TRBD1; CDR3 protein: CASSLAGTGPGNTIYF; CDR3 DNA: TGTGCCAGCAGCTTAGCGGGGACAGGACCTGGAAACACCATATATTTT
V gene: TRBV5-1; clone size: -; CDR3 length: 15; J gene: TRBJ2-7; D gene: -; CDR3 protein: CASSYRGTDSYEQYF; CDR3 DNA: TGCGCCAGCAGCTATCGGGGGACAGACTCCTACGAGCAGTACTTC
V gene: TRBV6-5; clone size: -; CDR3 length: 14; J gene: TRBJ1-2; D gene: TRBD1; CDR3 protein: CASSPLDREGGYTF; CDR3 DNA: TGTGCCAGCAGTCCTTTGGACAGGGAAGGTGGCTACACCTTC
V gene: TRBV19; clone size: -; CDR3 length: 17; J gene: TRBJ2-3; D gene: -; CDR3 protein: CASSPYPSTGSTDTQYF; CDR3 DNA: TGTGCCAGTAGTCCCTACCCCTCGACAGGTTCTACAGATACGCAGTATTTT
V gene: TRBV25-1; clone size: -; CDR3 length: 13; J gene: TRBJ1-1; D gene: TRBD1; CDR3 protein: CASGTGAGTEAFF; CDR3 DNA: TGTGCCAGCGGAACAGGGGCGGGTACTGAAGCTTTCTTT
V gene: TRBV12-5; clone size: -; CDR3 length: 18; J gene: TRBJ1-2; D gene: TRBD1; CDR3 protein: CASGLEPWQGAGYHGYTF; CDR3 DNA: TGTGCTAGTGGTTTGGAACCGTGGCAGGGGGCTGGTTATCATGGCTACACCTTC
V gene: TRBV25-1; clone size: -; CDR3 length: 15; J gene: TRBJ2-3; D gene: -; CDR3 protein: CASTQGQASTDTQYF; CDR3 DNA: TGTGCCAGCACTCAGGGGCAGGCCAGCACAGATACGCAGTATTTT
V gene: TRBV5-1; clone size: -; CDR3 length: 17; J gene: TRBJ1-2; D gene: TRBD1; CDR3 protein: CASSLGDRGSINYGYTF; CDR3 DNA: TGCGCCAGCAGCTTGGGGGACAGGGGGAGCATTAACTATGGCTACACCTTC
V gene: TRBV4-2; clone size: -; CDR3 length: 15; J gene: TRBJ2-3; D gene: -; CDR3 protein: CASSQVQFVTDTQYF; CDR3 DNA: TGTGCCAGCAGCCAAGTCCAGTTTGTTACAGATACGCAGTATTTT
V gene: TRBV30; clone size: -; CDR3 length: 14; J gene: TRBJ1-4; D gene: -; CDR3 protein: CAWNRGGANEKLFF; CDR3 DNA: TGTGCCTGGAATCGAGGAGGGGCTAATGAAAAACTGTTTTTT
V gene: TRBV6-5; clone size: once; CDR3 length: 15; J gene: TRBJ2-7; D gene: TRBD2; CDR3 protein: CASSYSLAGAYEQYF; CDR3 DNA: TGTGCCAGCAGTTACTCACTAGCGGGAGCCTACGAGCAGTACTTC
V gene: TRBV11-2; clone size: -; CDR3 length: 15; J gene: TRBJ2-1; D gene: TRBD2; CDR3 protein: CASSETSGIYNEQFF; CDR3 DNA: TGTGCCAGCAGCGAAACTAGCGGGATTTACAATGAGCAGTTCTTC
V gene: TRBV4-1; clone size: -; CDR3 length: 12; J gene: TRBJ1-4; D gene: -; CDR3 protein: CASSLNGEKLFF; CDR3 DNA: TGCGCCAGCAGCCTGAACGGGGAAAAACTGTTTTTT
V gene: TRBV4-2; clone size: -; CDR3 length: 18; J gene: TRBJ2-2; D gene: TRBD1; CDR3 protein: CASSEAGAGQGNAGELFF; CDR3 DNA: TGTGCCAGCAGCGAAGCCGGGGCGGGACAGGGGAATGCCGGGGAGCTGTTTTTT
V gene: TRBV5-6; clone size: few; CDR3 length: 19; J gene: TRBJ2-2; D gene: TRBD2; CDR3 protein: CASSQRHPTSGENTGELFF; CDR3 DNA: TGTGCCAGCAGCCAGAGACATCCGACTAGCGGGGAGAACACCGGGGAGCTGTTTTTT
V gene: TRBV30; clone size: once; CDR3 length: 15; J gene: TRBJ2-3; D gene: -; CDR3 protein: CAWSVLVSGADTQYF; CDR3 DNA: -
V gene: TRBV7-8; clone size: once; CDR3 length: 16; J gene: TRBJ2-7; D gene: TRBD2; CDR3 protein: CASSSPSMRGGYEQYF; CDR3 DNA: TGTGCCAGCAGCTCACCGTCCATGCGGGGGGGCTACGAGCAGTACTTC
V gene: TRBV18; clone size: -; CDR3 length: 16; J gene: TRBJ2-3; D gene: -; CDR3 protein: CASSPRQSRSTDTQYF; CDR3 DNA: TGTGCCAGCTCCCCACGACAGAGCAGAAGCACAGATACGCAGTATTTT
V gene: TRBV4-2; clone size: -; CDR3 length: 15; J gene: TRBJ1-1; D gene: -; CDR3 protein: CASSQEGGLQTEAFF; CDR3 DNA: TGTGCCAGCAGCCAAGAAGGCGGGCTCCAAACTGAAGCTTTCTTT
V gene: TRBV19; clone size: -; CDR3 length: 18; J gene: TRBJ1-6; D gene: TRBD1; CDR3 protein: CASATQGMLSTENSPLHF; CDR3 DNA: TGTGCCAGTGCAACACAGGGGATGCTAAGTACGGAGAATTCACCCCTCCACTTT
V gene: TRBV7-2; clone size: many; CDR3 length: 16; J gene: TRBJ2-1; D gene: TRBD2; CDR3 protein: CASNFPGGIEGNEQFF; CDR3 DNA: TGTGCCAGCAACTTTCCCGGGGGGATCGAGGGCAATGAGCAGTTCTTC
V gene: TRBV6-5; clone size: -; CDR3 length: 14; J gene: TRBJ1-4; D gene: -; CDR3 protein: CASRYRDIGEKLFF; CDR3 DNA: TGTGCCAGCAGGTACAGGGACATCGGTGAAAAACTGTTTTTT
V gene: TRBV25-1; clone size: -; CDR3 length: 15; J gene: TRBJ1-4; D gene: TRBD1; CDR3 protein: CASSGQGRVREKLFF; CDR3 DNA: TGTGCCAGCAGTGGACAGGGGCGAGTCCGAGAAAAACTGTTTTTT
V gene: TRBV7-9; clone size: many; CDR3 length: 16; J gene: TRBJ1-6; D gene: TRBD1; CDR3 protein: CASSWGLGQGDSPLHF; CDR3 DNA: TGTGCCAGCAGCTGGGGACTGGGACAGGGAGATTCACCCCTCCACTTT
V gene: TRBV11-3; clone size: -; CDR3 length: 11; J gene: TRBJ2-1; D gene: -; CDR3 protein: CASSSDNEQFF; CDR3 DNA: TGTGCCAGCAGTTCTGACAATGAGCAGTTCTTC
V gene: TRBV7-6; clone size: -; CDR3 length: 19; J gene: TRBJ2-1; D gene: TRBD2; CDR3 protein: CASSLEPAPGLAGVHEQFF; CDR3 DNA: TGTGCCAGCAGCTTAGAACCTGCGCCGGGACTAGCGGGAGTACATGAGCAGTTCTTC
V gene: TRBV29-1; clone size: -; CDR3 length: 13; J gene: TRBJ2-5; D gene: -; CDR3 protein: CSVTDRTQETQYF; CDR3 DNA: TGCAGCGTAACCGACAGGACCCAAGAGACCCAGTACTTC
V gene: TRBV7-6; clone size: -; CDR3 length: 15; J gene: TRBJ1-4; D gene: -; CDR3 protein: CASSLTGATNEKLFF; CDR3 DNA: TGTGCCAGCAGCTTGACAGGCGCAACTAATGAAAAACTGTTTTTT
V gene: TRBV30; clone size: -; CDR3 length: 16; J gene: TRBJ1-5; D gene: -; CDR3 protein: CAWSVPGKVGNQPQHF; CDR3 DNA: TGTGCCTGGAGTGTACCGGGGAAGGTGGGCAATCAGCCCCAGCATTTT
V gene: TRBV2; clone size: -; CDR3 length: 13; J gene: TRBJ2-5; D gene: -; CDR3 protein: CASNVQHQETQYF; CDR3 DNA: TGTGCCAGCAATGTACAGCACCAAGAGACCCAGTACTTC
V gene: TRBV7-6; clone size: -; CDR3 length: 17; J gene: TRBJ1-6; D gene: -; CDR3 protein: CASSPGGGSLVWSPLHF; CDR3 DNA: TGTGCCAGCAGCCCTGGCGGGGGGAGTTTGGTCTGGTCACCCCTCCACTTT
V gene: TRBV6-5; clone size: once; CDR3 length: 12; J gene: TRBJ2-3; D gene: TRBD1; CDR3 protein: CSVDRDTDTQYF; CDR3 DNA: TGTTCTGTCGACAGGGACACAGATACGCAGTATTTT
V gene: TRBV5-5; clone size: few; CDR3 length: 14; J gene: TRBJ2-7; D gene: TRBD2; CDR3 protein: CASSLNSGGYEQYF; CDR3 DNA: TGTGCCAGCAGCTTGAATAGCGGGGGATACGAGCAGTACTTC
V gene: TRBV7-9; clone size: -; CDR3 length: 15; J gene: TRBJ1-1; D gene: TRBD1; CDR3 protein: CASSSRTGLNTEAFF; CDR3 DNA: TGTGCCAGCAGCTCCCGGACAGGCCTGAACACTGAAGCTTTCTTT
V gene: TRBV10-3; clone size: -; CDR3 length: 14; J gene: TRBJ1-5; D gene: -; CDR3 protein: CAISESTVSQPQHF; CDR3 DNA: TGTGCCATCAGTGAGTCGACAGTCAGTCAGCCCCAGCATTTT
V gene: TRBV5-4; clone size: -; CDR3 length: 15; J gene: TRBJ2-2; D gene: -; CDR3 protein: CASSLPGEMAGELFF; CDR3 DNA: TGTGCCAGCAGCTTACCAGGGGAGATGGCCGGGGAGCTGTTTTTT
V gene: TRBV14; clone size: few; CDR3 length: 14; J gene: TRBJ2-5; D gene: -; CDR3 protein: CASSQGARSETQYF; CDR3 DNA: TGTGCCAGCAGCCAAGGGGCCAGATCGGAGACCCAGTACTTC
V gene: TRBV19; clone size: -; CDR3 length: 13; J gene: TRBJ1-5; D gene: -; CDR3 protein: CASSRDINQPQHF; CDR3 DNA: TGTGCCAGTAGTAGGGACATCAATCAGCCCCAGCATTTT
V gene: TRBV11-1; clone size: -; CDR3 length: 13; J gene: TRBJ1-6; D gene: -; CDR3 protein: CASGMTNNSPLHF; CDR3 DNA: TGTGCCAGCGGGATGACTAATAATTCACCCCTCCACTTT
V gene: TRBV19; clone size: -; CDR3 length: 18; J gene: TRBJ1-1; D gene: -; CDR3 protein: CASSIQGYGLFRNTEAFF; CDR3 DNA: TGTGCCAGTAGTATACAGGGGTATGGGCTTTTCCGGAACACTGAAGCTTTCTTT
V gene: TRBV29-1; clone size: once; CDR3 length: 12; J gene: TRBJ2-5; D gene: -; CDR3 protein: CSAVQSQETQYF; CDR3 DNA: TGCAGCGCAGTCCAGTCACAAGAGACCCAGTACTTC
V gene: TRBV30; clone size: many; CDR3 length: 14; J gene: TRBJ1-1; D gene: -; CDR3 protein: CAWSIGAGAGEAFF; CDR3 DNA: TGTGCCTGGAGCATAGGAGCAGGGGCCGGTGAAGCTTTCTTT
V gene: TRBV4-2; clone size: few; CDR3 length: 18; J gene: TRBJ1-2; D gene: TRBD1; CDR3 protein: CASSQGSGTGAPHYGYTF; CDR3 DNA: TGTGCCAGCAGCCAAGGGTCCGGGACAGGGGCCCCACACTATGGCTACACCTTC
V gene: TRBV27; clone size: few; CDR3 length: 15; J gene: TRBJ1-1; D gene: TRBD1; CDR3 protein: CASTRDSRLNTEAFF; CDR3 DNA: TGTGCCAGCACTAGGGACAGCCGATTGAACACTGAAGCTTTCTTT
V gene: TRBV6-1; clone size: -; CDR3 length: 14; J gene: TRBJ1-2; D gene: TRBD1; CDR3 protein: CASSDRDRVYGYTF; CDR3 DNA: TGTGCCAGCAGTGACCGGGACAGGGTCTATGGCTACACCTTC
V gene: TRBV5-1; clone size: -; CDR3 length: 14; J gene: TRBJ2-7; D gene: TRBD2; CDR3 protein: CASSWTSGAYEQYF; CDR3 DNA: TGCGCCAGCAGCTGGACTAGCGGGGCCTACGAGCAGTACTTC
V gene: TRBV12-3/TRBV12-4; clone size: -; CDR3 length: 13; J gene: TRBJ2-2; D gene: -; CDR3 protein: CASSFRDTGELFF; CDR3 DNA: TGTGCCAGCAGTTTTCGGGACACCGGGGAGCTGTTTTTT
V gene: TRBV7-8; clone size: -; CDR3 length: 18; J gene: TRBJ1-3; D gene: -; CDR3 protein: CASSLGARSGSSGNTIYF; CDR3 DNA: TGTGCCAGCAGCTTAGGGGCAAGGTCAGGATCGTCTGGAAACACCATATATTTT
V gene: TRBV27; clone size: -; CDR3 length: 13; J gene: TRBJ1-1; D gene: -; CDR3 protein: CASSRRTGGIAFF; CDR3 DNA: TGTGCCAGCAGTAGGAGGACGGGTGGGATAGCTTTCTTT
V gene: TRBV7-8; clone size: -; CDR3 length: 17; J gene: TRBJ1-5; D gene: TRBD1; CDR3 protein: CASSWTGGTPVNQPQHF; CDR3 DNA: TGTGCCAGCAGCTGGACAGGGGGCACGCCGGTAAATCAGCCCCAGCATTTT